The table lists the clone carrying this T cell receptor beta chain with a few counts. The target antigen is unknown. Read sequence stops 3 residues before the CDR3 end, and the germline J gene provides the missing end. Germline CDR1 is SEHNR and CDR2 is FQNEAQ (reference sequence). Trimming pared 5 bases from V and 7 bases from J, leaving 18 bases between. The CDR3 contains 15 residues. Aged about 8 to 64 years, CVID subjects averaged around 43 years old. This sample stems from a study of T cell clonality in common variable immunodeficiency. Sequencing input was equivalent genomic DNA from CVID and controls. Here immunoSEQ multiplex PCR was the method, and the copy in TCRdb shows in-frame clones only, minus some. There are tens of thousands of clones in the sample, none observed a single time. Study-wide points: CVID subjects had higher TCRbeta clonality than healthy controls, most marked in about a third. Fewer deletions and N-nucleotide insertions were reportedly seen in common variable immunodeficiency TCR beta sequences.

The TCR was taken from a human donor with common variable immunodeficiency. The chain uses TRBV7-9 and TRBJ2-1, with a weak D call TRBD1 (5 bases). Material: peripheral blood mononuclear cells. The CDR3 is CASSPRTNNRNEQFF. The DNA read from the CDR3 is TGTGCCAGCAGCCCCCGGACAAACAATAGGAATGAG.